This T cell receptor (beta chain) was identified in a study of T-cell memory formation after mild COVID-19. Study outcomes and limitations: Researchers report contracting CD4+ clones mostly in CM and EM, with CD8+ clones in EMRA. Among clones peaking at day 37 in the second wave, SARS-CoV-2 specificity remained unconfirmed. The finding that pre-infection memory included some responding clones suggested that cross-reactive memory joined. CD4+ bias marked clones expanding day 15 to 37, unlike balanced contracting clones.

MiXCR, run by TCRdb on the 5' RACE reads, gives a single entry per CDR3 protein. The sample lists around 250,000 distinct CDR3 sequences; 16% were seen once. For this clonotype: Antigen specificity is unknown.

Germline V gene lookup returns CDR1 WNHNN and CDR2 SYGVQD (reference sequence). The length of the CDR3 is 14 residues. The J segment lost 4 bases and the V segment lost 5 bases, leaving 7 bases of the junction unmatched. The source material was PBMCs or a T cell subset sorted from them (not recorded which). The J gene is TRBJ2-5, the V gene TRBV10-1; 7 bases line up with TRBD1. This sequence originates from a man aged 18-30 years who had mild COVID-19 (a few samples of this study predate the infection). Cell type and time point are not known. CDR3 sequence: CASSNDRVGETQYF. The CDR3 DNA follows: TGCGCCAGCAGTAATGACAGGGTAGGAGAGACCCAGTACTTC.